The 28 T cell receptor beta chains reported below all come from one sample, sequenced in a study of cytomegalovirus exposure and HLA in healthy donors. It was with 60 Vbeta and 13 Jbeta primers that the PCR ran. The method was immunoSEQ multiplex PCR; TCRdb's version includes in-frame clones alone and lacks a portion of them. The profile shows about 130,000 clones, roughly 80% of them singletons. The sample comprised PBMCs. Receptor source: a boy aged 10-17 years in good health and CMV-seronegative.

The chain uses TRBV7-9 and TRBJ2-3, with a weak D call TRBD1 (6 bases). CDR3 size: 15 residues. V was shortened by 2 bases and J by 2 bases, with 11 bases between the two germline ends. In germline, CDR1 is SEHNR, CDR2 FQNEAQ (reference sequence). The CDR3 DNA is TGTGCCAGCAGCTTACCCTGGACAGCCACAGATACGCAGTATTTT. Protein sequence: CASSLPWTATDTQYF.

The gene calls are TRBV18 and TRBJ2-5, with D maybe TRBD1 (6 bases). The CDR3 covers 13 residues. Germline CDR1 and CDR2: KGHSH and LQKENI. The germline V and J ends were trimmed by 3 bases and 6 bases, with 11 bases remaining between them. Here the CDR3 DNA reads TGTGCCAGCTCACCCGGACAGATACAGACCCAGTACTTC. Translating gives CASSPGQIQTQYF.

The V and J genes are TRBV11-3 and TRBJ1-1, with 7 bases that match TRBD1. V was pared by 4 bases and J by 0 bases, with 5 bases of the junction left unmatched. The CDR3 extends over 15 amino acids. Germline assignment: CDR1 SGHNT and CDR2 YENEEA. CDR3 sequence reads: CASSSTGAVNTEAFF. In nucleotides, the CDR3 is TGTGCCAGCAGCTCAACAGGGGCGGTGAACACTGAAGCTTTCTTT.

V is TRBV11-3 and J is TRBJ1-4; 11 nucleotides agree with TRBD1. Germline V lookup: CDR1 SGHNT, CDR2 YENEEA. With V trimmed by 3 bases and J by 1 base, 1 base remained unmatched. The CDR3 covers 16 residues. CDR3 in DNA: TGTGCCAGCAGCTTGGGGACAGGGGGAACTAATGAAAAACTGTTTTTT. It yields the protein CASSLGTGGTNEKLFF.

The J gene is TRBJ1-2, the V gene TRBV9; perhaps TRBD1 as D (6 bases). This CDR3 has 17 amino acids. CDR1 SGDLS and CDR2 YYNGEE come from the germline V gene. V shed 4 bases and J shed 0 bases, with 19 bases lying between them. The CDR3 DNA reads TGTGCCAGCAGCCGATCTTTGACAGGCCTTGCTAACTATGGCTACACCTTC. It yields the protein CASSRSLTGLANYGYTF. The full variable domain, with the rest looked up from reference TRBV9 and TRBJ1-2, is DSGVTQTPKHLITATGQRVTLRCSPRSGDLSVYWYQQSLDQGLQFLIQYYNGEERAKGNILERFSAQQFPDLHSELNLSSLELGDSALYFCASSRSLTGLANYGYTFGSGTRLTVV.

The rearrangement joins TRBV11-2 to TRBJ1-1; D gene unclear. There are 14 residues in the CDR3. Germline CDR1 is SGHAT and CDR2 is FQNNGV. The V and J ends lost 4 bases and 7 bases respectively, with 16 bases between them. The CDR3 here is CASSSEKGRIEAFF. CDR3 coding DNA: TGTGCCAGCAGCTCGGAAAAAGGGAGGATTGAAGCTTTCTTT.

CDR3 protein: CATPLTNRATNTEAFF. The CDR3, as DNA: TGTGCCACCCCTCTTACCAACAGGGCGACTAACACTGAAGCTTTCTTT. This rearrangement joins TRBV27 to TRBJ1-1; D perhaps matches TRBD1 (6 bases). This CDR3 is built from 16 residues. The V gene lost 10 bases and the J gene lost 2 bases, with 23 bases spanning the gap. Germline V CDR1 and CDR2: MNHEY, SMNVEV (reference sequence).

In this sample, this clone turned up once. V usage is TRBV29-1 and J usage is TRBJ2-3, with 7 bases aligning to TRBD2. Losses at the gene ends were 5 bases for V and 2 bases for J; bases not matched to a gene: 13. In germline, CDR1 is SQVTM, CDR2 ANQGSEA. The CDR3 consists of 16 residues. CDR3 nucleotides: TGCAGCGTTTCTCGGCGGGAGACTACCCTCACAGATACGCAGTATTTT. The encoded protein is CSVSRRETTLTDTQYF.

The chain employs TRBV11-1 and TRBJ2-1; 10 bases map to TRBD2. This CDR3 is built from 14 residues. The V and J ends lost 5 bases and 7 bases, in that order; junction bases with no gene match: 5. Germline CDR1 and CDR2: SGHAT and FQDESV (reference sequence). The CDR3 is CASSVLLAGNEQFF. The CDR3 bases are TGTGCCAGCAGCGTCCTACTAGCGGGAAATGAGCAGTTCTTC.

The V gene is TRBV5-1, the J gene TRBJ2-1, with 13 bases matching TRBD2. The V and J ends lost 4 bases and 2 bases, in that order; junction bases with no gene match: 21. This CDR3 comprises 22 residues. Germline V lookup: CDR1 SGHRS, CDR2 YFSETQ. The CDR3 DNA sequence: TGCGCCAGCAGCCCAGGACAGGGGGGACTAGCGGGAACAACTTACACCTACAATGAGCAGTTCTTC. It yields the protein CASSPGQGGLAGTTYTYNEQFF.

The V and J genes are TRBV6-5 and TRBJ1-1, with D unclear. The CDR3 has 15 amino acids. The germline V gene encodes CDR1 MNHEY and CDR2 SVGAGI. Trimming took 7 bases from V and 2 from J, leaving 17 bases between them. CDR3 amino acids: CASIPFIGINTEAFF. In DNA form, the CDR3 reads TGTGCCAGCATTCCCTTTATTGGCATAAACACTGAAGCTTTCTTT.

The V gene is TRBV12-5, the J gene TRBJ1-5, with D unresolved. The CDR3 runs to 13 residues. The V gene lost 6 bases and the J gene lost 4 bases, with 10 bases spanning the gap. Per germline, CDR1 LGHNT and CDR2 FRNRAP. CDR3 in DNA: TGTGCTAGTGGCAAAGACGGGAATCAGCCCCAGCATTTT. Amino acid sequence: CASGKDGNQPQHF. The variable domain in full, with the rest retrieved from reference TRBV12-5 and TRBJ1-5, is DARVTQTPRHKVTEMGQEVTMRCQPILGHNTVFWYRQTMMQGLELLAYFRNRAPLDDSGMPKDRFSAEMPDATLATLKIQPSEPRDSAVYFCASGKDGNQPQHFGDGTRLSIL.

This chain connects TRBV6-1 to TRBJ1-1; D remains ambiguous. Trimming removed 2 bases from V and 0 bases from J, with 7 bases in between. The germline V gene has CDR1 MNHNS and CDR2 SASEGT. This CDR3 spans 14 amino acids. The CDR3 DNA follows: TGTGCCAGCAGTGAACTAGTACTGAACACTGAAGCTTTCTTT. As protein: CASSELVLNTEAFF.

V gene TRBV27 combines with J gene TRBJ2-7; D gene unclear. Per germline, CDR1 MNHEY and CDR2 SMNVEV (reference sequence). The V end was cut by 4 bases, the J end by 5 bases, with 12 bases between. The length of the CDR3 is 13 residues. This CDR3 reads CASSYVGEHEQYF. CDR3 bases: TGTGCCAGCAGTTACGTGGGCGAACACGAGCAGTACTTC.

This chain connects TRBV11-3 to TRBJ1-1; D is ambiguous. Germline V gene sequence: CDR1 SGHNT, CDR2 YENEEA. Deletions cut 3 bases from V and 1 base from J, with 12 bases between. The CDR3 is 15 amino acids. CDR3 sequence (DNA): TGTGCCAGCAGCTTTCAGGCCACCTCGAACACTGAAGCTTTCTTT. As protein: CASSFQATSNTEAFF.

This chain links TRBV10-2 with TRBJ2-7; TRBD2 is a possible D gene (6 bases). This CDR3 has 15 residues. The V gene lost 0 bases and the J gene lost 1 base, with 10 bases spanning the gap. Germline loops: CDR1 WSHSY, CDR2 SAAADI. CDR3 DNA sequence: TGCGCCAGCAGTGAGTCGGGGGGTAAATCCTACGAGCAGTACTTC. Protein: CASSESGGKSYEQYF.

The chain couples TRBV19 to TRBJ1-2; TRBD1 matches at 7 bases. CDR1 LNHDA and CDR2 SQIVND come from the germline V gene (reference sequence). Trimming at V came to 7 bases and at J to 3 bases, leaving 8 bases not matched to a gene. The CDR3 spans 14 residues. The CDR3 protein is CASKARGQDYGYTF. The CDR3 DNA follows: TGTGCCAGTAAGGCGAGGGGGCAGGACTATGGCTACACCTTC.

This sequence joins TRBV7-9 and TRBJ2-7, with 9 bases fitting TRBD2. V lost 3 bases and J lost 2; bases outside the gene matches: 5. CDR3 length equals 15 residues. Germline CDR1 SEHNR, CDR2 FQNEAQ (reference sequence). CDR3 nucleotide sequence: TGTGCCAGCAGCTTTACACTAGCGGGCGCCTACGAGCAGTACTTC. It translates to CASSFTLAGAYEQYF.

This chain connects TRBV7-2 to TRBJ2-5; 7 bases align to TRBD1. V gave up 5 bases and J gave up 2 bases; unmatched junction bases: 8. The germline gives CDR1 SGHTA, CDR2 FQGNSA. The CDR3 is made up of 15 amino acids. The CDR3 here is CASSRSGTEQETQYF. The CDR3, as DNA: TGTGCCAGCAGCCGCTCCGGGACAGAACAAGAGACCCAGTACTTC.

This clone came up a few times. The J gene is TRBJ2-1, the V gene TRBV30, with TRBD2 matching 12 bases. From germline, CDR1 is GTSNPN and CDR2 SVGIG (reference sequence). The CDR3 loop spans 15 amino acids. After removal of 4 bases from V and 7 bases from J, the junction contained 8 bases not matched to a gene. In DNA, the CDR3 is TGTGCCTGGACCTGGGGGACTAGCGGGCCGAATGAGCAGTTCTTC. Its translation: CAWTWGTSGPNEQFF. The variable domain in full, completed from reference TRBV30 and TRBJ2-1, reads SQTIHQWPATLVQPVGSPLSLECTVEGTSNPNLYWYRQAAGRGLQLLFYSVGIGQISSEVPQNLSASRPQDRQFILSSKKLLLSDSGFYLCAWTWGTSGPNEQFFGPGTRLTVL.

This chain links TRBV30 with TRBJ1-1; perhaps TRBD1 as D (5 bases). Germline V gives CDR1 GTSNPN, CDR2 SVGIG (reference sequence). The germline V and J ends were trimmed by 4 bases and 5 bases, with 14 bases remaining between them. The length of the CDR3 is 13 residues. CDR3 loop: CAWNGRGSTEAFF. CDR3 nucleotides: TGTGCCTGGAACGGGAGGGGAAGTACTGAAGCTTTCTTT.

This clone came up once. J is TRBJ2-1 and V is TRBV5-8; 10 bases align to TRBD2. The germline V gene encodes CDR1 SGHTS and CDR2 YDEGEE. The CDR3 contains 17 residues. V lost 4 bases to trimming and J lost 5 bases; unmatched junction nucleotides: 12. CDR3 residues: CASSRPPLAGVDNEQFF. The CDR3 coding sequence is TGTGCCAGCAGCCGGCCCCCCCTAGCGGGAGTAGACAATGAGCAGTTCTTC.

V and J are TRBV13 and TRBJ2-2; TRBD1 matches at 11 bases. After removal of 5 bases from V and 0 bases from J, the junction contained 8 bases not matched to a gene. Germline V CDR1 and CDR2: PRHDT, FYEKMQ (reference sequence). The CDR3 is 18 residues long. CDR3 region: CASSPGPGQGANTGELFF. The CDR3 DNA sequence: TGTGCCAGCAGCCCAGGTCCGGGACAGGGGGCGAACACCGGGGAGCTGTTTTTT.

This chain joins TRBV7-9 and TRBJ2-7, with D perhaps TRBD1 (7 bases). V lost 4 bases and J lost 1, with 20 bases in between. CDR1 is SEHNR and CDR2 is FQNEAQ in the germline V gene (reference sequence). The CDR3 sequence is 17 residues long. This CDR3 is CASSSGGVAGGSYEQYF. The CDR3 DNA reads as TGTGCCAGCAGCTCAGGCGGGGTGGCAGGGGGTTCCTACGAGCAGTACTTC.

The table lists this clone with a few counts. The chain recombines TRBV11-2 with TRBJ2-2; 9 nucleotides match TRBD2. With 8 bases clipped from V and 6 bases from J, the junction kept 10 bases outside the gene matches. In germline, CDR1 is SGHAT, CDR2 FQNNGV. CDR3 length equals 15 residues. Here the CDR3 DNA reads TGTGCCAGCGGACTAGCGCTTGGGGGACCCGGGGAGCTGTTTTTT. Protein product: CASGLALGGPGELFF.

The gene calls are TRBV6-1 and TRBJ2-1; 8 nucleotides agree with TRBD2. Germline CDR1 reads MNHNS; CDR2 reads SASEGT. This CDR3 contains 15 residues. J gave up 8 bases and V 4 bases, and 10 bases lay outside the gene matches. The CDR3 protein is CASSGGTFGGDEQFF. CDR3 in DNA: TGTGCCAGCAGTGGCGGGACCTTCGGGGGGGATGAGCAGTTCTTC.

This rearrangement joins TRBV2 to TRBJ2-2; no clear D gene. Trimming took off 1 base at V and 7 bases at J, with 7 bases between the two ends. Germline V gene data show CDR1 as SNHLY and CDR2 as FYNNEI. CDR3 length equals 13 residues. CDR3: CASSEDTGGELFF. The CDR3 DNA reads TGTGCCAGCAGTGAAGATACGGGCGGGGAGCTGTTTTTT.

The chain uses TRBV30 and TRBJ2-2, with 8 positions matching TRBD1. Unmatched junction bases numbered 8, after V lost 5 bases and J lost 6 bases. Per the germline V gene, CDR1 is GTSNPN and CDR2 is SVGIG (reference sequence). The CDR3 is 14 amino acids. CDR3 loop: CAWETGAGAGELFF. In nucleotides, the CDR3 is TGTGCCTGGGAGACAGGGGCCGGTGCCGGGGAGCTGTTTTTT.